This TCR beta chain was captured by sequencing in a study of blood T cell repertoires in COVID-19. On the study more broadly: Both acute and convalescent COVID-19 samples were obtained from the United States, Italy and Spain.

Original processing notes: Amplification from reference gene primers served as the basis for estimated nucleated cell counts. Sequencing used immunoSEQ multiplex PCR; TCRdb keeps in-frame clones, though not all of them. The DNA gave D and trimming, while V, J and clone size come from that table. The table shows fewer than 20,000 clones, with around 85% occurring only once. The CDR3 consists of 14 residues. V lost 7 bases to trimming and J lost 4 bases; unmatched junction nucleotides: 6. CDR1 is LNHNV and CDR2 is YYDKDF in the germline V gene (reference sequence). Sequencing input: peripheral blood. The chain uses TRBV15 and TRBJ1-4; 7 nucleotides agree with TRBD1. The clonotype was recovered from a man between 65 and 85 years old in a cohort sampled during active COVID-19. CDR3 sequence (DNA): TGTGCCACCACTGACAGGGCGATTAATGAAAAACTGTTTTTT. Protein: CATTDRAINEKLFF.